The clone carrying this T cell receptor (beta chain) was detected only a few times. Antigen unknown. This record comes from a study of cytomegalovirus exposure and HLA in healthy donors. In the PCR, 60 Vbeta and 13 Jbeta primers were used. Data came from immunoSEQ multiplex PCR; TCRdb stores just in-frame clones and leaves some out. The sample lists tens of thousands of clones; 63% were seen once. The CDR3 is 13 residues long. Deletions cut 1 base from V and 4 bases from J, with 8 bases between. Germline V gives CDR1 SGHKS, CDR2 YYEKEE (reference sequence). General study findings and limits: Productive rates of about 90% or about 30% were seen for most TCR beta V segments in an earlier analysis. What a later analysis reportedly showed was that an Asian-associated ancestry cluster had fewer N-insertions than the approximately 700-donor mean. In a later analysis, parvovirus B19, influenza, CMV and Epstein-Barr virus appeared linked to several top co-occurrence clusters.

The sample comprised PBMCs. The sequence derives from a woman between 35 and 50 years old in good health and CMV-seropositive. The rearrangement joins TRBV5-5 to TRBJ1-1; D is possibly TRBD1 (5 bases). The CDR3 DNA is TGTGCCAGCAGCTTGAGGGGCGGCACTGAAGCTTTCTTT. Its translation: CASSLRGGTEAFF.